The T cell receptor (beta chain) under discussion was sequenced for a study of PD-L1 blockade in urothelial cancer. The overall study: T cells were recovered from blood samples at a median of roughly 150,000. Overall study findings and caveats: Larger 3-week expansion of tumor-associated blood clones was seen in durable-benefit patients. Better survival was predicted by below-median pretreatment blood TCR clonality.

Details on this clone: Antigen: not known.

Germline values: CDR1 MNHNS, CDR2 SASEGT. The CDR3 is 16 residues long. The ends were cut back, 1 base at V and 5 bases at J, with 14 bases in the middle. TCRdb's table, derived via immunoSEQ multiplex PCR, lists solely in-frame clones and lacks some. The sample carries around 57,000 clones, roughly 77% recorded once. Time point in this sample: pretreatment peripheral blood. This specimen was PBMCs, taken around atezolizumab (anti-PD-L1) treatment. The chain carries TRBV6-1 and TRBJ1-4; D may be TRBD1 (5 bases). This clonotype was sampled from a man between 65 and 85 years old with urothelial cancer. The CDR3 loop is CASSEVPGGGNEKLFF. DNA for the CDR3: TGTGCCAGCAGTGAAGTTCCGGGGGGAGGGAATGAAAAACTGTTTTTT.